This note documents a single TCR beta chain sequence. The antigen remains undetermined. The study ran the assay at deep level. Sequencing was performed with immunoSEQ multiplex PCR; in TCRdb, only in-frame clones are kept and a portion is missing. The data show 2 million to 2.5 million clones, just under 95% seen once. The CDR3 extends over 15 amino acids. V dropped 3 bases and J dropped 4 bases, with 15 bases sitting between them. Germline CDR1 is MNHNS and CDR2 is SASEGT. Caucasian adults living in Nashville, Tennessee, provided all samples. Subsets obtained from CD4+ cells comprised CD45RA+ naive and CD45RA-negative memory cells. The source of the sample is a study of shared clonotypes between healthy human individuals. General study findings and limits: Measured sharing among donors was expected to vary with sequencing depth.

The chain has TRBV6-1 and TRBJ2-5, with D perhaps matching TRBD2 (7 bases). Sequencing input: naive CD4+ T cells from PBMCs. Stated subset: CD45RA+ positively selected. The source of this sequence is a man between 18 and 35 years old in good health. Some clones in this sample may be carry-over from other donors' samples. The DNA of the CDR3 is TGTGCCAGCAGTGAGGGGGGGGCGCTTGTAGAGACCCAGTACTTC. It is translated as CASSEGGALVETQYF.